The T cell receptor (beta chain) described here comes from a study of blood T cells in healthy people across ages. Next came a second PCR, run for roughly 7 to 12 cycles, which used a sample-barcoded 5' primer along with a J-beta primer mix. MiXCR, run by TCRdb on the 5' RACE reads, gives a single entry per CDR3 protein. Among approximately 800,000 distinct CDR3 sequences listed, approximately 25% were seen once. Findings and caveats of the study: Since the PBMCs were unsorted, naive and antigen-experienced cells could not be conclusively compared. Age showed a roughly linear inverse relationship with TCR beta diversity per million T cells.

The CDR3 has 16 amino acids. V lost 3 bases to trimming and J lost 2 bases, with 15 bases between them. In germline, CDR1 is MDHEN, CDR2 SYDVKM. This clonotype was observed a handful of times. Its antigen remains unidentified. This sample also belongs to another study, concerning T cells of mothers and their children. From that study: Slightly, though not significantly, more overlap was seen in related than in unrelated mother-child pairs.

The sequencing input was blood. This TCR came from a boy aged 5-17 years in good health. This chain connects TRBV28 to TRBJ2-3, with D perhaps TRBD2 (6 bases). CDR3 in amino acids: CASSFGGGEITDTQYF. The DNA for the CDR3 is TGTGCCAGCAGTTTTGGTGGCGGGGAGATCACAGATACGCAGTATTTT.